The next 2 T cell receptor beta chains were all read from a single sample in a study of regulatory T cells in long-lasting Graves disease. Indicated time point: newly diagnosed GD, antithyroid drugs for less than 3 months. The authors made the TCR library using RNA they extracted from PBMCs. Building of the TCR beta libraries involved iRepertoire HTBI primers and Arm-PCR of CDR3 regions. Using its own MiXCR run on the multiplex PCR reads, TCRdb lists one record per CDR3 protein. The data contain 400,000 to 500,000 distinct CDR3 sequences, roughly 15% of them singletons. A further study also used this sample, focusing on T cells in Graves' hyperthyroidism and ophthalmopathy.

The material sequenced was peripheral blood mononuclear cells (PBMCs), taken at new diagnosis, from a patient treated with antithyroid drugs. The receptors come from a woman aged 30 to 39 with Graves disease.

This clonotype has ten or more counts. The CDR3 spells CASSYKRGIPSSYNEQFF. The DNA of the CDR3 is TGTGCCAGCAGTTATAAGCGGGGTATCCCAAGCTCCTACAATGAGCAGTTCTTC. V is TRBV6-2 or TRBV6-3 and J is TRBJ2-1; 7 bases map to TRBD2. Germline-derived CDR1 and CDR2 are MNHEY and SVGEGT. The CDR3 is 18 residues long. V lost 3 bases, J lost 0 bases, and 11 bases stayed unmatched.

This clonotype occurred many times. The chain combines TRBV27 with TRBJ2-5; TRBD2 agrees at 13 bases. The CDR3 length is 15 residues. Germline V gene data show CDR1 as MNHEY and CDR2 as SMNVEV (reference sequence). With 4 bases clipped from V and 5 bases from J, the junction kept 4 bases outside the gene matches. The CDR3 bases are TGTGCCAGCAGTTGGGGACTAGCGGGAATCGAGACCCAGTACTTC. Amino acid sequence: CASSWGLAGIETQYF.